The text below deals with one T cell receptor beta chain. It lacks a known antigen. Base qualities are not at hand, and no much larger clone is one base apart. Library generation was performed with the immunoSEQ multiplex PCR assay. The authors processed their data as follows. To diagnose cytomegalovirus status from the catalog of TCR beta chain sequences, a statistical classification framework was built. The table was pulled from immuneACCESS by TCRdb, which kept in-frame rearrangements only. Such tables lose some clones; where checked, under half of the loss comes from unresolved V genes, and the rest has no known cause. D and trimming were read from the DNA, whereas the V and J calls and clone size are those reported in that table. The table for this sample lists 150,000 or so clones; 80% to 90% of them were counted only once. The ten biggest clones cover 20% to 25% of the sample. The sample comes from a study of cytomegalovirus exposure and HLA in healthy donors (dated by TCRdb to the late 2010s). About the investigation overall: A later analysis indicated that the 120 or so validation repertoires were generated on the platform also employed for the approximately 700 repertoires of the first cohort. The study aimed to test whether signatures of past pathogen exposure could be identified by cataloging public T cell receptors. A separate validation cohort of approximately 120 different subjects was used in addition to the roughly 620-subject first cohort. To predict cytomegalovirus infection status, the study brought together high-throughput TCR immunosequencing, statistical association of individual TCRs with disease status, and machine learning. Study-level results and caveats: In vitro tests confirmed that a few of the cytomegalovirus-associated TCR beta chains recognize cytomegalovirus antigens. In a later analysis, TCRs clustered in the first cohort were found to also tend to co-occur in the 120 validation repertoires, with about 93% of cluster scores above 0. Most TCR sequences were observed very rarely across donors, whereas some public TCRs were present in many individuals. The validation cohort had no HLA typing available for a later analysis, so co-occurrence within that cohort was assessed over all 120 or so repertoires. According to the authors, the approach could potentially be generalized to other disease states and immunological phenotypes. In the study, 150 to 200 TCR beta chains were listed as associated with cytomegalovirus. In both the original and validation cohorts, the classifier was reported to diagnose cytomegalovirus status with high specificity and sensitivity.

The donors belonged to the validation cohort of around 120 subjects, which was separate from the approximately 680-subject first cohort. Sequencing was carried out using PBMCs. This clonotype originated in a man aged 18-30 years in good health and CMV-seropositive.

The CDR3 protein sequence reads: CASSLLGQGDAFF. The sequenced DNA: TGTGCCAGCAGCTTATTAGGACAGGGTGATGCTTTCTTT. The V and J genes are TRBV7-9 and TRBJ1-1, with 8 bases aligning to TRBD1. V trim: 2 bases; J trim: 11 bases; unmatched bases: 7. Via the germline V gene (reference sequence), CDR1 is SEHNR and CDR2 FQNEAQ. Spanning cysteine to phenylalanine, the CDR3 consists of 13 amino acids. Only the CDR3 part of the read is kept: 39 bases, read in frame from the first base. The full variable domain, completed from the reference TRBV7-9 and TRBJ1-1 proteins outside the CDR3, reads DTGVSQNPRHKITKRGQNVTFRCDPISEHNRLYWYRQTLGQGPEFLTYFQNEAQLEKSRLLSDRFSAERPKGSFSTLEIQRTEQGDSAMYLCASSLLGQGDAFFGQGTRLTVV.